A selection of T cell receptor beta chains follows, all from one sample in a study of blood T cell repertoires in COVID-19. The method was immunoSEQ multiplex PCR; TCRdb's version includes in-frame clones alone and lacks a portion of them. The sample lists about 300,000 clones, around nine tenths occurring once. The sequenced material came from peripheral blood. The receptors originated from a woman aged 25 to 39 with COVID-19, enrolled during active disease. The conserved cysteine and the conserved F or W are not part of the CDR3 here. The order of the fields is CDR3 protein, V gene, D gene. D genes are given only for firm matches.

CDR3 protein: ASSPEDTEAF; V gene: TRBV6-2/TRBV6-3; D gene: .
CDR3 protein: ASSPRTGANQPQH; V gene: TRBV3-1/TRBV3-2; D gene: TRBD1
CDR3 protein: ASSIRWGRGNVITEAF; V gene: TRBV19; D gene: TRBD1
CDR3 protein: ASSTSSGNTIY; V gene: TRBV9; D gene: .
CDR3 protein: ASSLSFTDYTEAF; V gene: TRBV7-2; D gene: .
CDR3 protein: ASSPGDRGRHETQY; V gene: TRBV7-9; D gene: TRBD1
CDR3 protein: ASSQGQGAHSTEAF; V gene: TRBV3-1/TRBV3-2; D gene: TRBD1
CDR3 protein: ASTIGGTTGELF; V gene: TRBV9; D gene: .
CDR3 protein: ASSQRRGANVLT; V gene: TRBV7-9; D gene: .
CDR3 protein: ASSIVPSGAKNIQY; V gene: TRBV7-6; D gene: .
CDR3 protein: ASSPQGNREAF; V gene: TRBV18; D gene: .
CDR3 protein: ASSFSADTQY; V gene: TRBV12-3/TRBV12-4; D gene: .
CDR3 protein: ASSPATGRAF; V gene: TRBV18; D gene: TRBD1
CDR3 protein: ASSYSQASTDTQY; V gene: TRBV6-5; D gene: .
CDR3 protein: ASSFRQGLNYGYT; V gene: TRBV27; D gene: TRBD1
CDR3 protein: ASIGTPTNTGELF; V gene: TRBV3-1/TRBV3-2; D gene: .
CDR3 protein: ASSLVQGKLNTEAF; V gene: TRBV11-3; D gene: TRBD1
CDR3 protein: ASSIPGTGAQPQH; V gene: TRBV19; D gene: TRBD1
CDR3 protein: ASSPGLAGGPEQF; V gene: TRBV4-3; D gene: TRBD2
CDR3 protein: ASKGHQASTDTQY; V gene: TRBV7-2; D gene: .
CDR3 protein: ASSSPAGGNTEAF; V gene: TRBV28; D gene: TRBD1
CDR3 protein: ASRQREGDLGNTIY; V gene: TRBV4-2; D gene: .
CDR3 protein: ASSYWQGSRSYGYT; V gene: TRBV6-5; D gene: .
CDR3 protein: ASRLGVGYT; V gene: TRBV12-3/TRBV12-4; D gene: .
CDR3 protein: ASGGTPFGYT; V gene: TRBV19; D gene: .
CDR3 protein: ASRGQGRGYEQY; V gene: TRBV6-5; D gene: TRBD1
CDR3 protein: ASSITSVDTQY; V gene: TRBV5-8; D gene: TRBD2
CDR3 protein: ASSQETSGGADTQY; V gene: TRBV4-3; D gene: TRBD2
CDR3 protein: ASSRGGQEGYGYT; V gene: TRBV6-5; D gene: TRBD1
CDR3 protein: ASSQDRASDTQY; V gene: TRBV3-1/TRBV3-2; D gene: .
CDR3 protein: ASTVSPGTQFGGYT; V gene: TRBV2; D gene: .
CDR3 protein: ASSARLTGPGEKLF; V gene: TRBV28; D gene: .
CDR3 protein: ASSPWRANYGYT; V gene: TRBV12-1; D gene: .
CDR3 protein: ASSSTGEANYGYT; V gene: TRBV28; D gene: TRBD1
CDR3 protein: ASSEGSYQPQH; V gene: TRBV2; D gene: .
CDR3 protein: ASSLNQGQGEQY; V gene: TRBV7-8; D gene: .
CDR3 protein: ASSPGQGESPLH; V gene: TRBV4-1; D gene: TRBD1
CDR3 protein: ASSFGGTLKAD; V gene: TRBV12-3/TRBV12-4; D gene: .
CDR3 protein: ASSIQSFPGNQPQH; V gene: TRBV19; D gene: .
CDR3 protein: ASSSLIVREWEKLF; V gene: TRBV7-9; D gene: .
CDR3 protein: ASSLARRGGMETQY; V gene: TRBV7-8; D gene: .
CDR3 protein: ASSRTRDTTTEAF; V gene: TRBV6-5; D gene: .